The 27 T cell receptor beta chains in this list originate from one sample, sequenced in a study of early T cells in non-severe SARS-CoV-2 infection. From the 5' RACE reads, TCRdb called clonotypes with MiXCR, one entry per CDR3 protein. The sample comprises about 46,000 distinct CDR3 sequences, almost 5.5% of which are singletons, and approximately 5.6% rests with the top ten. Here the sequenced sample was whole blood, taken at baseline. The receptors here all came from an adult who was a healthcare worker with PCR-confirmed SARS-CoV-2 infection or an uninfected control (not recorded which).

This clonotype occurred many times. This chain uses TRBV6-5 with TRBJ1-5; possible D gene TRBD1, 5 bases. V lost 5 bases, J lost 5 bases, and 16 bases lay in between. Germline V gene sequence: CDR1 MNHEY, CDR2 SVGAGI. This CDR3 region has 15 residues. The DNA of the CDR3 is TGTGCCAGCAGTCCCTTGACAGCGAACTATCAGCCCCAGCATTTT. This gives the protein CASSPLTANYQPQHF.

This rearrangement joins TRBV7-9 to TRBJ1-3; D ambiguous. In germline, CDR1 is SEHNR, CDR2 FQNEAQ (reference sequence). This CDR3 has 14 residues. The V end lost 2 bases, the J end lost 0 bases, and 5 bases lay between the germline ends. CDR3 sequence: CASSLTLSGNTIYF. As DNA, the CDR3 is TGTGCCAGCAGCTTAACTCTCTCTGGAAACACCATATATTTT.

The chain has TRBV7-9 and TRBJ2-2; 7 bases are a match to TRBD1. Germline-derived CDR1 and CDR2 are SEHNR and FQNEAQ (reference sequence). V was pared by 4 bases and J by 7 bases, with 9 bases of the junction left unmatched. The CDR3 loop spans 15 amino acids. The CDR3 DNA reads TGTGCCAGCAGCTCCCTCGGGACAGAAAGCGGGGAGCTGTTTTTT. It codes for CASSSLGTESGELFF.

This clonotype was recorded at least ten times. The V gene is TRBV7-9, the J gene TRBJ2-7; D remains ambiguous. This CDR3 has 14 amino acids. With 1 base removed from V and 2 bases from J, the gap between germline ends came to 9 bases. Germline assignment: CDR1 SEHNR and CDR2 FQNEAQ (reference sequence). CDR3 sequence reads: CASSLEGGAYEQYF. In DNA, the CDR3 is TGTGCCAGCAGCTTAGAGGGCGGAGCCTACGAGCAGTACTTC.

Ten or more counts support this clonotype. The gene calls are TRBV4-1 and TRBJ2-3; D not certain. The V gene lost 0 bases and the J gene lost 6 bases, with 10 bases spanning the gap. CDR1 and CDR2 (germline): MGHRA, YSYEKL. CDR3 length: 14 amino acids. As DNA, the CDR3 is TGCGCCAGCAGCCAAGATCGCGAGACGGATACGCAGTATTTT. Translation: CASSQDRETDTQYF.

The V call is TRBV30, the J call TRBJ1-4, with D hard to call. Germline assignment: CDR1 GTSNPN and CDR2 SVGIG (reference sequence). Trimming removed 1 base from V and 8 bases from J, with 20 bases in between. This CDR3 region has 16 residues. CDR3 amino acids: CAWSAPYRGFDEKLFF. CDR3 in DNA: TGTGCCTGGAGTGCCCCTTACCGGGGTTTCGACGAAAAACTGTTTTTT.

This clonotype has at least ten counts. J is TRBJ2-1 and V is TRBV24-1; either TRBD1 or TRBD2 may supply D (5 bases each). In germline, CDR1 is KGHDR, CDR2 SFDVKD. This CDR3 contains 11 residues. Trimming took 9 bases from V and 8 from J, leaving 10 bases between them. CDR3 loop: CATQRDDEQFF. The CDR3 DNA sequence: TGTGCCACCCAACGGGACGATGAGCAGTTCTTC.

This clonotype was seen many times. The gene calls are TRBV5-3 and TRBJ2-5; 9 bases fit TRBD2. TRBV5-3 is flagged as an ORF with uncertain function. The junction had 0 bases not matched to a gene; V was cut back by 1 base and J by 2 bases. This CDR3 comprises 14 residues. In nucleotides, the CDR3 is TGTGCCAGAAGCTTGACTAGCGGGCAAGAGACCCAGTACTTC. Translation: CARSLTSGQETQYF.

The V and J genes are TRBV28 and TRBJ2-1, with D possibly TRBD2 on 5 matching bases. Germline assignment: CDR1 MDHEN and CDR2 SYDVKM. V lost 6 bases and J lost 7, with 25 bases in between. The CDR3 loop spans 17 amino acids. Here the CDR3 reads CASSLSSKSSTGNEQFF. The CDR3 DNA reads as TGTGCCAGCAGCCTTAGTTCTAAGTCCTCCACGGGGAATGAGCAGTTCTTC.

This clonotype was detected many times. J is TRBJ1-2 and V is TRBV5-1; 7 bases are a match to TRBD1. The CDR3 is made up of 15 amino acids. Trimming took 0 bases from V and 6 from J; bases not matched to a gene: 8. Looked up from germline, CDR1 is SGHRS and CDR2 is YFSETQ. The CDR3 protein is CASSLVRDSRDGYTF. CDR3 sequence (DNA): TGCGCCAGCAGCTTGGTCCGGGACAGTCGCGATGGCTACACCTTC. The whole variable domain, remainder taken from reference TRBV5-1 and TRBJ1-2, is KAGVTQTPRYLIKTRGQQVTLSCSPISGHRSVSWYQQTPGQGLQFLFEYFSETQRNKGNFPGRFSGRQFSNSRSEMNVSTLELGDSALYLCASSLVRDSRDGYTFGSGTRLTVV.

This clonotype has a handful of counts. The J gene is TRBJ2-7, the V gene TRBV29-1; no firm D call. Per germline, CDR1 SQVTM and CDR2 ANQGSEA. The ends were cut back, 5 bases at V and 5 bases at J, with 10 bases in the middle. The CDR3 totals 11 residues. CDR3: CSVRLEDEQYF. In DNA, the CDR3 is TGCAGCGTTCGTCTAGAGGACGAGCAGTACTTC.

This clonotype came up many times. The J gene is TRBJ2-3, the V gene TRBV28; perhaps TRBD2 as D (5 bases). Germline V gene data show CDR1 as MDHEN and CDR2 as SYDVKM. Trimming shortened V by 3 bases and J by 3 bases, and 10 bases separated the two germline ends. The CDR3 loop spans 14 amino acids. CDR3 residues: CASSFGDLTDTQYF. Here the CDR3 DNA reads TGTGCCAGCAGTTTCGGGGATTTGACAGATACGCAGTATTTT. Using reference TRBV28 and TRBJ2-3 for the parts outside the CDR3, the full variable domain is DVKVTQSSRYLVKRTGEKVFLECVQDMDHENMFWYRQDPGLGLRLIYFSYDVKMKEKGDIPEGYSVSREKKERFSLILESASTNQTSMYLCASSFGDLTDTQYFGPGTRLTVL.

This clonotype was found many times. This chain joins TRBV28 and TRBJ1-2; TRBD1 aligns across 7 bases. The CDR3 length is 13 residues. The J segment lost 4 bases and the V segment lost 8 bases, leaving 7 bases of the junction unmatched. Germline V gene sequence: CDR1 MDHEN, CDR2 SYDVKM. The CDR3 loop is CASPRGGVYGYTF. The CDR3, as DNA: TGTGCCAGCCCCCGAGGGGGCGTCTATGGCTACACCTTC.

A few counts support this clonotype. The CDR3 region has the DNA TGTGCCAGCAGCCCTGGACTAGCGGGAGAATCTGAGCAGTTCTTC. This encodes CASSPGLAGESEQFF. This chain connects TRBV14 to TRBJ2-1; TRBD2 matches at 13 bases. This CDR3 is 15 amino acids long. Germline V lookup: CDR1 SGHDN, CDR2 FVKESK. After removal of 4 bases from V and 9 bases from J, the junction contained 6 bases not matched to a gene.

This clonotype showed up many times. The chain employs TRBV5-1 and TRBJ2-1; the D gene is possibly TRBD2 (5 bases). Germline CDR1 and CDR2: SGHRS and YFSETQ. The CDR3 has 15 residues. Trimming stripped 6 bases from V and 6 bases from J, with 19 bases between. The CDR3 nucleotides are TGCGCCAGCAAGGGAGTTTCAACCCTCGGCAATGAGCAGTTCTTC. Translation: CASKGVSTLGNEQFF.

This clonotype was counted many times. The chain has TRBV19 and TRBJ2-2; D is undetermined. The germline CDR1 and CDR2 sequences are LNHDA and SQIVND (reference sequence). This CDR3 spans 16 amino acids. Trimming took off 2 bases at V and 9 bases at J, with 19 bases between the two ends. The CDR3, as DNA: TGTGCCAGTAGTATACGCTCCGACATTGGATCCCGGGAGCTGTTTTTT. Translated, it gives CASSIRSDIGSRELFF.

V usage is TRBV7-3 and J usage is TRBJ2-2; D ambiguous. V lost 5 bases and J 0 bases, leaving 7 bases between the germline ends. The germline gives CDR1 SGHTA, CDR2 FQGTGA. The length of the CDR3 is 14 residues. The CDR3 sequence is CASSQSPNTGELFF. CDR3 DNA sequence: TGTGCCAGCAGCCAATCCCCGAACACCGGGGAGCTGTTTTTT.

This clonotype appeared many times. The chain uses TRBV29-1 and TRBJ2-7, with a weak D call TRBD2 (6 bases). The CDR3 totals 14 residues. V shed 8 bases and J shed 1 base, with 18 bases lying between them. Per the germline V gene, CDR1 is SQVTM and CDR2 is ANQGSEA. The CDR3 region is CSTSGLGNSYEQYF. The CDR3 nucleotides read TGCAGCACGAGCGGGCTCGGAAATTCCTACGAGCAGTACTTC.

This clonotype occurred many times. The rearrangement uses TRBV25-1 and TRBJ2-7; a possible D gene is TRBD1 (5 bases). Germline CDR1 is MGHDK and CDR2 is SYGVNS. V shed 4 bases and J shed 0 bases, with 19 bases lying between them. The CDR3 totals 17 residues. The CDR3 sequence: CASSAPLGRDSSYEQYF. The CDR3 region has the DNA TGTGCCAGCAGTGCTCCCTTAGGCAGGGATAGCTCCTACGAGCAGTACTTC.

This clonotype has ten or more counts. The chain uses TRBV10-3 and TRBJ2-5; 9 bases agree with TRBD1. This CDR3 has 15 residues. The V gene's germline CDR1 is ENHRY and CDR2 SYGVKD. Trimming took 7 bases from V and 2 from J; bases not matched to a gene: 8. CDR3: CAIKRQGEGQETQYF. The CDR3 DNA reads TGTGCCATCAAACGACAGGGGGAAGGTCAAGAGACCCAGTACTTC.

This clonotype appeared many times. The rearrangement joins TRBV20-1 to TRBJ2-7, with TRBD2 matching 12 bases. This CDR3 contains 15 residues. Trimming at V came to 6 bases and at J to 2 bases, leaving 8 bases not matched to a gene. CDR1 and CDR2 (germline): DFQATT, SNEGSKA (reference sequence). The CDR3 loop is CSAAGLAGGTYEQYF. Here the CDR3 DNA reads TGCAGTGCCGCCGGGCTAGCGGGAGGGACCTACGAGCAGTACTTC.

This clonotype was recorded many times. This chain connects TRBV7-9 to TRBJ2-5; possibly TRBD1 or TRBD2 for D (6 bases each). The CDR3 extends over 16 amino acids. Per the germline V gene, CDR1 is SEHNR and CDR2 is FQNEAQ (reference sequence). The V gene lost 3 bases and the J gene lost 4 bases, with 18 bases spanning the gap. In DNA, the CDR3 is TGTGCCAGCAGCTTTAGCCACACGGAGGGGGGAGAGACCCAGTACTTC. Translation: CASSFSHTEGGETQYF.

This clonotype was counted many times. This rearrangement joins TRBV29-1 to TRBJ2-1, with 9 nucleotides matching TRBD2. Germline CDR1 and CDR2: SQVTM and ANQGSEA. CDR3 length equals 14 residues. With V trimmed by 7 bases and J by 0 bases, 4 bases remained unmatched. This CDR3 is CSAVAGDSYNEQFF. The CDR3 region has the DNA TGCAGCGCTGTAGCGGGAGACTCCTACAATGAGCAGTTCTTC.

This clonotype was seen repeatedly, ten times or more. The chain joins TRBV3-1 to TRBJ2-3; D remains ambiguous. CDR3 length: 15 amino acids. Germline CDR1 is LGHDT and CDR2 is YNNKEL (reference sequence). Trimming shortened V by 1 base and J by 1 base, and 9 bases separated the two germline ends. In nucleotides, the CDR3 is TGTGCCAGCAGCCAAGCCTCTCCAGGCACAGATACGCAGTATTTT. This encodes CASSQASPGTDTQYF.

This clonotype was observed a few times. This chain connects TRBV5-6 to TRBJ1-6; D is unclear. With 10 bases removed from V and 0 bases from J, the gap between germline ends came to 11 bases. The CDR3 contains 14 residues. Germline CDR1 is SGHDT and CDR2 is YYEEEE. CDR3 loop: CAPVRSSYNSPLHF. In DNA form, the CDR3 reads TGTGCCCCGGTTAGGAGCTCCTATAATTCACCCCTCCACTTT.

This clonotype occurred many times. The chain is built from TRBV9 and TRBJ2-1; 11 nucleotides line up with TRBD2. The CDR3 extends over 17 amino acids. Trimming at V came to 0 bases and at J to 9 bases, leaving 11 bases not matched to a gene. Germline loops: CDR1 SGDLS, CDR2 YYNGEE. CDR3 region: CASSVAASGRLEGEQFF. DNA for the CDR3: TGTGCCAGCAGCGTAGCGGCTAGCGGGAGGCTGGAGGGTGAGCAGTTCTTC.

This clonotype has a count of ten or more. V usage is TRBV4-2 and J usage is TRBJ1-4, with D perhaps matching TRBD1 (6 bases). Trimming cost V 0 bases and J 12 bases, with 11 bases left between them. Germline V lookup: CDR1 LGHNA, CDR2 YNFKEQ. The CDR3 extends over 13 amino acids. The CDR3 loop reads CASSQDQGLELFF. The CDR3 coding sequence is TGTGCCAGCAGCCAAGATCAGGGGTTGGAACTGTTTTTT.